This TCR beta chain was identified in a study of blood T cells in healthy people across ages. Study results and caveats: Leaving the PBMCs unsorted stopped any conclusive comparison of naive versus antigen-experienced cells.

This clonotype has more than one count but fewer than ten. Its antigen is still unknown. Isolated per sample were at least 7 million PBMCs. A J-beta primer mix and a sample-barcoded 5' primer were used in a second PCR of roughly 6 to 11 cycles. TCRdb passed the 5' RACE reads through MiXCR, listing each CDR3 protein once. The repertoire holds about 1.8 million distinct CDR3 sequences, 49% seen once, with approximately 2.1% in the top ten. CDR1 and CDR2 (germline): SGHRS, YFSETQ. Trimming took off 7 bases at V and 9 bases at J, with 14 bases between the two ends. This CDR3 has 12 residues. This chain uses TRBV5-1 with TRBJ2-1; unclear D gene. The origin of this receptor is a woman between 40 and 50 years old in good health. The sequenced sample consisted of blood. The chain's CDR3 is CASALGKGEQFF. CDR3 in DNA: TGCGCCAGCGCCCTGGGAAAGGGTGAGCAGTTCTTC.